This section outlines one T cell receptor (beta chain) sequence together with its context. This clonotype was seen repeatedly, ten times or more. Its target antigen remains unknown. No much larger clone exists at a distance of one base, and base qualities are not known. The CDR3, from cysteine to phenylalanine, totals 16 residues. Just the 48-base CDR3 DNA is kept, in frame starting at base 1. From a lookup of the germline V gene, CDR1 and CDR2 are MGHDK and SYGVNS. Deletion took 5 bases off V and 6 bases off J, with a span of 20 bases between the germline ends. These data are taken from a study of T-cell reconstitution after alpha-beta-depleted transplantation in children (dated by TCRdb to about 2016). Background on the whole study: Using TCR repertoire profiling, the study followed T-cell immune reconstitution in a quantitative way in children after TCRalphabeta/CD19-depleted allogeneic hematopoietic cell transplantation.

The sample's treatment or condition, from its label and the paper: allogeneic hematopoietic cell transplantation with graft depleted of TCRalphabeta T cells and CD19 B cells. Transplant recipients were children who received TCRalphabeta/CD19-depleted allogeneic hematopoietic cell grafts. Paper-wide results and their limitations: About two months after transplant, the apparently early recovery of alphabetaT-cell counts reportedly depended on just several hundred clones that had expanded rapidly and came from non-depleted graft cells. Over subsequent months, a decline in hyperexpanded clone frequencies was noted, and after one year, T-cell counts and TCRbeta diversity were mostly ascribed to newly produced T cells. The high TCRbeta diversity at day 60 in some patients was ascribed to recipient T cells and intrathymic progenitors that had survived conditioning.

Receptor libraries were prepared by PCR. TCRdb lists the instrument as Illumina HiSeq 2500. TCR library preparation used molecular barcoding, with unique molecular identifiers applied to normalize quantification of the TCRbeta repertoire. TCRdb reran the public reads through fastp at Q25 and MiXCR, keeping productive beta chains. Rows are combined by CDR3 protein, so each entry shows the most common genes and DNA. This sample lists about 420,000 distinct CDR3 sequences; 15% to 20% were detected once. Approximately 28% of the sample comes from the top ten. The source material was PBMCs, mostly from graft donor cells, sampled 360 days after TCRalphabeta/CD19-depleted stem cell transplant. The chain uses TRBV25-1 and TRBJ2-1, with the D call tentatively TRBD1 or TRBD2, each fitting 5 bases. This clonotype originated in a boy under two years old who had a stem cell transplant for Wiskott-Aldrich syndrome, so the T cells may come from the graft donor. The sequenced DNA: TGTGCCAGCAGTAAGCCCGGGACGACCAGGGCCAATGAGCAGTTCTTC. This codes for CASSKPGTTRANEQFF.